This T cell receptor beta chain was captured in a study of shared clonotypes between healthy human individuals. The CDR3 is 17 residues long. In germline, CDR1 is PRHDT, CDR2 FYEKMQ (reference sequence). The V segment lost 0 bases and the J segment 7 bases; nucleotides outside the gene matches: 9. Generated by immunoSEQ multiplex PCR, the TCRdb table keeps only in-frame clones and is missing some. The sample carries approximately 530,000 clones, roughly 95% recorded once. Sequencing input: naive CD4+ T cells sorted from blood. Subset denoted: CD45RA+ positively selected. The TCR was taken from a woman aged 30 to 39 in good health. The chain is built from TRBV13 and TRBJ2-1; 10 bases agree with TRBD1. CDR3 sequence (DNA): TGTGCCAGCAGCTTAGGCCGGGACAGGGGATTTAGGAATGAGCAGTTCTTC. This encodes CASSLGRDRGFRNEQFF.